This TCR beta chain originates from a study of neurological immune-mediated disorders. Whole-study results and caveats: The multiple sclerosis repertoire cluster had no association with any clinical or MRI feature. The highest TCR clonal expansion occurred in HTLV-1-associated myelopathy; multiple sclerosis fell below healthy controls. Because no CDR3 amino acid sequences were shared across subjects by expanded clones, private repertoires were suggested in all groups.

CDR3 length: 12 amino acids. The V gene lost 3 bases and the J gene lost 5 bases, with 2 bases spanning the gap. Time point here: longitudinal time-point 3. A total of 2 million PBMCs stored at -80 degrees C provided the unsorted libraries. This clonotype was recorded many times. The antigen is undetermined. TCRdb fed the 5' RACE reads into MiXCR, producing one record per CDR3 protein. The sample yields about 81,000 distinct CDR3 sequences, roughly 4.5% seen once. This clonotype was sampled from a woman aged 55 to 70 with multiple sclerosis. The sample consisted of PBMCs. The chain is built from TRBV12-3 or TRBV12-4 and TRBJ2-6; D ambiguous. For the CDR3, the DNA is TGTGCCAGCAGTTTTTGGGCCAACGTCCTGACTTTC. Translation gives CASSFWANVLTF.